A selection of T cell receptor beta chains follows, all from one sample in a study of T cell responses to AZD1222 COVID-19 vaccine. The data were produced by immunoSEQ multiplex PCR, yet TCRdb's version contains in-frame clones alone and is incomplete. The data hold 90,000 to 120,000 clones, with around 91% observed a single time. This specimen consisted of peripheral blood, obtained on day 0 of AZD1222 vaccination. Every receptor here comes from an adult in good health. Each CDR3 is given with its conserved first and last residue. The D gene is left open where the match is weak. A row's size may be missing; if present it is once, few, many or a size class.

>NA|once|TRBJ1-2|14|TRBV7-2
CASSLGMGGYGYTF
TGTGCCAGCAGCTTAGGAATGGGAGGCTATGGCTACACCTTC
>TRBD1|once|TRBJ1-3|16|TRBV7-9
CASSLVQGSGGNTIYF
TGTGCCAGCAGCTTAGTACAGGGGTCTGGTGGAAACACCATATATTTT
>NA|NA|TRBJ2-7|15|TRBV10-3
CAIQSPDDRSYEQYF
TGTGCCATCCAGTCCCCTGACGACAGGAGCTACGAGCAGTACTTC
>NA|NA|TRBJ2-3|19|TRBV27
CASTMAGLTTGASTDTQYF
TGTGCCAGCACCATGGCAGGTCTCACGACGGGGGCGAGCACAGATACGCAGTATTTT
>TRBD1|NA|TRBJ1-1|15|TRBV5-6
CASTYLQGIRTEAFF
TGTGCCAGCACCTATCTACAGGGGATCCGGACTGAAGCTTTCTTT
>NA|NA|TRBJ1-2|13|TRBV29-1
CSARRETDYGYTF
TGCAGCGCAAGGAGGGAGACAGACTATGGCTACACCTTC
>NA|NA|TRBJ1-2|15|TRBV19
CASTTHPAGNYGYTF
TGTGCCAGTACCACGCATCCGGCAGGGAACTATGGCTACACCTTC
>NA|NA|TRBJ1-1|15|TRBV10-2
CASSEGGRMNTEAFF
TGCGCCAGCAGTGAAGGGGGTAGAATGAACACTGAAGCTTTCTTT
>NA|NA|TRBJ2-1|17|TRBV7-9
CANSHFNLSHPYNEQFF
TGTGCCAACAGCCATTTCAATTTATCGCACCCCTACAATGAGCAGTTCTTC
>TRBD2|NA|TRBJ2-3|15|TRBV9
CASSVGYGGADTQYF
TGTGCCAGCAGCGTAGGCTATGGGGGGGCAGATACGCAGTATTTT
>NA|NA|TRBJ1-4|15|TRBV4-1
CASSQDRGRSEKLFF
TGCGCCAGCAGCCAAGACCGGGGTCGGAGTGAAAAACTGTTTTTT
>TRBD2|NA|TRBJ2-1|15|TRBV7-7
CASSLGIAGGDEQFF
TGTGCTAGCAGCTTAGGGATAGCGGGGGGCGATGAGCAGTTCTTC
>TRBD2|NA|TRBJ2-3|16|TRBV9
CASSVATSGGTDTQYF
TGTGCCAGCAGCGTAGCGACTAGCGGGGGAACAGATACGCAGTATTTT
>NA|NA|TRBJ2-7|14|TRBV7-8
CASSLLDGSYEQYF
TGTGCCAGCAGCTTACTCGACGGTTCCTACGAGCAGTACTTC
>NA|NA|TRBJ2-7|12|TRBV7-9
CASSFYKDEQYF
TGTGCCAGCAGCTTCTACAAAGACGAGCAGTACTTC
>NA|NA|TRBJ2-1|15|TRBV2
CASSEVGFTYNEQFF
TGTGCCAGCAGTGAGGTGGGCTTTACTTACAATGAGCAGTTCTTC
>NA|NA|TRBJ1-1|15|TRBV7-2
CASSLVGMMNTEAFF
TGTGCCAGCAGCTTAGTCGGCATGATGAACACTGAAGCTTTCTTT
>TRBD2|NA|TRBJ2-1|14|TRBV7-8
CASSLILTGGEQFF
TGTGCCAGCAGCTTGATCCTGACGGGGGGAGAGCAGTTCTTC
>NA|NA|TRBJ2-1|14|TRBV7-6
CASSLAGGGNEQFF
TGTGCCAGCAGCTTAGCTGGGGGTGGCAATGAGCAGTTCTTC
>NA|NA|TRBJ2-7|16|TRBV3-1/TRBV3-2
CASSQEHNLLQYEQYF
TGTGCCAGCAGCCAAGAACACAATCTGCTGCAATACGAGCAGTACTTC
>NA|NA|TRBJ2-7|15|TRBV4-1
CASSPSPGVTYEQYF
TGCGCCAGCAGCCCCTCACCGGGGGTAACCTACGAGCAGTACTTC
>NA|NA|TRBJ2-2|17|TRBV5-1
CASSLVASGANTGELFF
TGCGCCAGCAGCTTGGTGGCTAGTGGGGCGAACACCGGGGAGCTGTTTTTT
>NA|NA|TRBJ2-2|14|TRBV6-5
CASSYNSLHGELFF
TGTGCCAGCAGTTACAACTCTCTCCACGGGGAGCTGTTTTTT
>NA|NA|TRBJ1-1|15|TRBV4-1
CASSQDRVGRTEAFF
TGCGCCAGCAGCCAAGATAGGGTCGGTAGGACTGAAGCTTTCTTT
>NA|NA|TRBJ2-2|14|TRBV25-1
CASRADRNTGELFF
TGTGCCAGCAGGGCAGACAGGAACACCGGGGAGCTGTTTTTT
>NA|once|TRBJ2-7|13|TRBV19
CASSIGRGYEQYF
TGTGCCAGTAGTATAGGGAGGGGCTACGAGCAGTACTTC
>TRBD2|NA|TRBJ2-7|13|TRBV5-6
CASRAGAGYEQYF
TGTGCCAGCAGGGCGGGAGCTGGCTACGAGCAGTACTTC
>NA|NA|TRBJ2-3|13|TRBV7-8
CASSLAVADTQYF
TGTGCCAGCAGCTTAGCTGTTGCAGATACGCAGTATTTT